This entry lists 5 T cell receptor beta chains sequenced from one sample in a study of T cell changes during pregnancy in multiple sclerosis. Assay used: immunoSEQ multiplex PCR; TCRdb lists only in-frame clones, some missing. The sample includes about 110,000 clones, 92% of them seen just once. Here the sequenced sample was peripheral blood, taken in the third trimester of pregnancy. Source of these receptors: a female donor with multiple sclerosis, enrolled in a pregnancy study.

This chain joins TRBV27 and TRBJ2-7, with no clear D. V was clipped by 0 bases and J by 4 bases, with 13 bases between them. The length of the CDR3 is 15 residues. Germline CDR1 MNHEY, CDR2 SMNVEV (reference sequence). CDR3 coding DNA: TGTGCCAGCAGTTTATCGCTTAGCCGGTTGTACGAGCAGTACTTC. The encoded protein is CASSLSLSRLYEQYF.

The chain couples TRBV28 to TRBJ2-1; 9 nucleotides align to TRBD1. V trimming: 1 base; J trimming: 4 bases; junction bases outside the gene matches: 11. Germline CDR1 reads MDHEN; CDR2 reads SYDVKM. CDR3 size: 18 residues. In DNA, the CDR3 is TGTGCCAGCAGTTTATCCCCTCAGACAGGGGGACTATACAATGAGCAGTTCTTC. Protein: CASSLSPQTGGLYNEQFF.

This chain links TRBV25-1 with TRBJ2-7; 9 bases line up with TRBD2. J lost 3 bases, V lost 4 bases, and 7 bases had no gene match. CDR3 length: 15 residues. Per germline, CDR1 MGHDK and CDR2 SYGVNS. The DNA of the CDR3 is TGTGCCAGCAGTGGCTTCGGACTAGCGAGCTACGAGCAGTACTTC. It yields the protein CASSGFGLASYEQYF.

The rearrangement links TRBV27 to TRBJ2-1; 13 nucleotides agree with TRBD2. Germline V gene sequence: CDR1 MNHEY, CDR2 SMNVEV (reference sequence). With 10 bases clipped from V and 0 bases from J, the junction kept 6 bases outside the gene matches. This CDR3 contains 16 residues. The CDR3 reads CAIGLAGVSSYNEQFF. CDR3 sequence (DNA): TGTGCCATCGGACTAGCGGGAGTAAGCTCCTACAATGAGCAGTTCTTC.

The V and J genes are TRBV2 and TRBJ2-2; 8 bases line up with TRBD2. Trimming cost V 3 bases and J 0 bases; bases outside gene matches: 6. Germline CDR1 SNHLY, CDR2 FYNNEI. This CDR3 has 17 residues. CDR3 in amino acids: CASSDLKLAANTGELFF. The CDR3 DNA is TGTGCCAGCAGTGATCTAAAACTAGCGGCGAACACCGGGGAGCTGTTTTTT.